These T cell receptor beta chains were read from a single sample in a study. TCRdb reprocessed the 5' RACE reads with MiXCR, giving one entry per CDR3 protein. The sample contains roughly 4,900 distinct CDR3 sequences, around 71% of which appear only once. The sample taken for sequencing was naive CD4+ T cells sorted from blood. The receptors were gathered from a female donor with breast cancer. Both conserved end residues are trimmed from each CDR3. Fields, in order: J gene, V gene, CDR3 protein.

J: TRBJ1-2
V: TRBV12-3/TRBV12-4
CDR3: ASSLGFYGYT

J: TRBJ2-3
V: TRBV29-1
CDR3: TLSRERADTQY

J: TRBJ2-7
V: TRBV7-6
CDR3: ASSLVPGQNYEQY

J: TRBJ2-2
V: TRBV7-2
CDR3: ASSWGRPDTGELF

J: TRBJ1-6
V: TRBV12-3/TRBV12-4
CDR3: ASSTQGLHPGPPLH

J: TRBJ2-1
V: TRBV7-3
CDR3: ASSLSNSGGQF

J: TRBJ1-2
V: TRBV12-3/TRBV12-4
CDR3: ASGDGGQVLGYT

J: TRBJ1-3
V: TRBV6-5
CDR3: ATRQRVGNTIY

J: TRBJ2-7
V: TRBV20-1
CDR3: SARGPGGKYEQY

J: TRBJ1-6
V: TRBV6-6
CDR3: ASRPRGDGPLH

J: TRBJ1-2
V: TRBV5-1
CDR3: ASSLVGYGYT